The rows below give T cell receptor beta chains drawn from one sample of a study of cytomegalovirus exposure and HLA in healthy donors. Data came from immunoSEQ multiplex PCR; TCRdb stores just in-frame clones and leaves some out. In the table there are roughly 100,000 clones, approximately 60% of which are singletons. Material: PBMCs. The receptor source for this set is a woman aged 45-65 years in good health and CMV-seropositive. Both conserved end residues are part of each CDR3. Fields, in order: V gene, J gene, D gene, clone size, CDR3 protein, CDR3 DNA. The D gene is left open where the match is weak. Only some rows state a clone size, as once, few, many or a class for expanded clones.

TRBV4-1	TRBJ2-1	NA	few	CASSQDLVGAGTYNEQFF	TGCGCCAGCAGCCAAGATCTTGTGGGGGCAGGTACCTACAATGAGCAGTTCTTC
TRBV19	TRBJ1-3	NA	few	CASSIGGLHFSGNTIYF	TGTGCCAGTAGTATTGGGGGCCTCCACTTCTCTGGAAACACCATATATTTT
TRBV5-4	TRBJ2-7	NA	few	CASSMQGGEQYF	TGTGCCAGCAGCATGCAGGGTGGGGAGCAGTACTTC
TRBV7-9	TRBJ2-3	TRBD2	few	CASSLSTGGSTDTQYF	TGTGCCAGCAGCTTATCCACGGGGGGAAGCACAGATACGCAGTATTTT
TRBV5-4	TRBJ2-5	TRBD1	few	CASSLVGTGGYGETQYF	TGTGCCAGCAGCTTGGTAGGGACAGGGGGCTACGGTGAGACCCAGTACTTC
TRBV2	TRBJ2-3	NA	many	CASSGSSDTDTQYF	TGTGCCAGCAGTGGGTCAAGCGACACAGATACGCAGTATTTT
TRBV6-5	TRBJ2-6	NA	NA	CASSYSYSGANVLTF	TGTGCCAGCAGTTACTCCTACTCTGGGGCCAACGTCCTGACTTTC
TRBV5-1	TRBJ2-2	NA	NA	CASGFGGANTGELFF	TGCGCCAGCGGGTTTGGAGGGGCGAACACCGGGGAGCTGTTTTTT
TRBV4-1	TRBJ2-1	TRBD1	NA	CASSQDPGQGPYNEQFF	TGCGCCAGCAGCCAAGACCCGGGACAGGGCCCCTACAATGAGCAGTTCTTC
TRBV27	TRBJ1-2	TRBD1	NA	CASRDRDYGYTF	TGTGCCAGCAGGGACAGGGACTATGGCTACACCTTC
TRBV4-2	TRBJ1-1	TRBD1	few	CASSLSPGTGAGDTEAFF	TGTGCCAGCAGCCTTAGTCCCGGGACAGGGGCAGGGGACACTGAAGCTTTCTTT
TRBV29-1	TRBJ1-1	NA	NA	CSVREQLPTEAFF	TGCAGCGTTCGAGAACAGCTGCCCACTGAAGCTTTCTTT
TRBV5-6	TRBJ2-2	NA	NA	CASRKAAGSTGELFF	TGTGCCAGCAGAAAGGCTGCGGGGTCCACCGGGGAGCTGTTTTTT